The source of this T cell receptor beta chain is a study of T cells in Graves' hyperthyroidism and ophthalmopathy. About the research overall: Initial diagnosis, before any treatment, was when peripheral blood was collected.

PBMCs were derived from around 10 ml fresh peripheral blood. Study-wide results and limits: Blood held most thyroid clonotypes expanded above 0.001 frequency. Ophthalmopathy was identified by the model a median about 6 months ahead of onset.

What was amplified from RNA transcripts were TCR beta CDR3 regions. The HTBI primer set was used in a first-round RT-PCR of the TCR CDR3. TCRdb itself ran the multiplex PCR reads through MiXCR, one entry per CDR3 protein. The sample shows 700,000 or so distinct CDR3 sequences, about 16% of them seen only once. To note about this clonotype: Its target is unknown.

The germline V gene has CDR1 GTSNPN and CDR2 SVGIG (reference sequence). V was pared by 3 bases and J by 0 bases, with 16 bases between. The CDR3 length is 16 residues. The TCR sequence derives from a man aged 18 to 29 with Graves' hyperthyroidism. The sample taken for sequencing was blood. The rearrangement links TRBV30 to TRBJ2-3; D might be TRBD2 (5 bases). As DNA, the CDR3 is TGTGCCTGGAGCCGGGCCTCCCCGGGGAGCACAGATACGCAGTATTTT. Translation: CAWSRASPGSTDTQYF.